The following is a T cell receptor beta chain sequence with its context. This clone was recorded a few times. It has no known antigen specificity. No qualities accompany the bases; no much larger clone lies one base away. These data originate in a study of blood T cell repertoires in COVID-19 (dated by TCRdb to about 2020). At the level of the whole study: Samples covering the acute and convalescent phases of COVID-19 were provided by collaborators in the United States, Italy and Spain. The prospective study material was composed of cDNA or gDNA derived from T cells, B-cell-depleted T cells, or PBMCs. The dataset comprised deeply sampled blood TCRbeta repertoires from subjects exposed to, actively infected with, or recovered from COVID-19. The samples were drawn from the first 160 participants of the ongoing ImmuneRACE study and from more than 1,000 subjects provided by 6 global collaborators. A freely available public database, intended as a resource for researchers studying the immune response to SARS-CoV-2, is where the repertoires were released. Where HLA class I and class II types were available, the types were taken from metadata supplied by the sample provider, not from assay-based typing. The sample metadata nearly always contained a de-identified subject ID, COVID-19 status, age in years and sex.

The immunoSEQ Assay, a bias-controlled multiplex PCR, was used to amplify TCRbeta CDR3 regions from genomic DNA. Regarding the original processing steps: The number of nucleated cells in each sample was estimated by amplification of reference gene primers within the assay. To quantify the absolute abundance of each unique TCRbeta CDR3 rearrangement, sequence reads were collapsed and filtered. For each sample, productive Simpson clonality was calculated by taking the square root of Simpson's diversity index across productive rearrangements. TCRdb provides this immuneACCESS table in a form limited to in-frame rearrangements. Some clones are lacking; in checked studies, under half of them reflect an unresolved V gene, and why the rest are absent is not known. V, J and clone size derive from that table, while D and trimming were established from the DNA sequence. The sample contains approximately 250,000 clones, approximately 87% of them found a single time. The ten largest clones represent 3.5% to 5.5% of the sample.

The germline V gene specifies WSHSY as CDR1 and SAAADI as CDR2. The V end loses 5 bases and the J end loses 7 bases, and a stretch of 17 bases separates them. The CDR3 goes from the cysteine to the phenylalanine over 15 residues. This entry keeps only the CDR3 DNA: 45 bases, framed from base 1. Samples from volunteer blood donors who had recovered from COVID-19 were contributed by a second Seattle source. The collaborating institutions used their own protocols to collect whole blood in K2EDTA tubes. Collaborator samples were shipped for TCRbeta analysis as frozen whole blood, isolated PBMCs, or DNA extracted from either sample type. Results the study describes overall, beyond this receptor: How much clinical and demographic metadata was included differed by source and by participant, and the metadata was provided uncurated.

The source of this sequence is a man aged 60 to 75 who had recovered from COVID-19. Recombination connected TRBV10-2 to TRBJ2-2; D gene: possibly TRBD2, on 6 matching bases. Material for sequencing was peripheral blood. Here is the DNA: TGCGCCAGCAGTAGGCGACTAGATTTGGGCGGGGAGCTGTTTTTT. Translation gives CASSRRLDLGGELFF.